This T cell receptor beta chain was captured by sequencing in a study of cytomegalovirus exposure and HLA in healthy donors. The wider study: Both the 120 validation repertoires and the roughly 620 first-cohort repertoires used the same platform, as reported by a later analysis. Findings and caveats of the study: TCR sequences were mostly rare, though some public TCRs occurred in many donors. A few CMV-associated chains proved CMV antigen-specific in vitro.

The length of the CDR3 is 14 residues. The germline gives CDR1 SGHRS, CDR2 YFSETQ. The trim removed 4 bases at V and 8 bases at J, leaving 7 bases unmatched. In regard to this clone: What it binds is not known.

The donors were part of the validation cohort, which consisted of 120 subjects and was separate from the first cohort of 666 subjects. Sequencing used immunoSEQ multiplex PCR; TCRdb keeps in-frame clones, though not all of them. The table lists about 130,000 clones, roughly nine tenths of them singletons. The specimen sequenced was PBMCs. The V call is TRBV5-1, the J call TRBJ2-1; 9 bases agree with TRBD2. The origin of this receptor is a woman aged 18-29 years in good health and CMV-seronegative. CDR3 residues: CASSTGTSQDEQFF. CDR3 bases: TGCGCCAGCAGCACCGGGACTAGCCAGGATGAGCAGTTCTTC. Combining the CDR3 with reference TRBV5-1 and TRBJ2-1 gives the whole variable domain KAGVTQTPRYLIKTRGQQVTLSCSPISGHRSVSWYQQTPGQGLQFLFEYFSETQRNKGNFPGRFSGRQFSNSRSEMNVSTLELGDSALYLCASSTGTSQDEQFFGPGTRLTVL.